The clone carrying this T cell receptor beta chain was counted many times. The antigen remains unidentified. The sample belongs to a study of T cells in Graves' hyperthyroidism and ophthalmopathy. The study's findings and limits: Among thyroid clonotypes expanded above 0.001, most also appeared in blood.

The CDR3 consists of 16 residues. Trimming cost V 5 bases and J 5 bases; bases outside gene matches: 10. From germline, CDR1 is PRHDT and CDR2 FYEKMQ (reference sequence). TCR beta CDR3 sequences were amplified from RNA transcripts. HTBI primers drove first-round RT-PCR of the TCR CDR3. TCRdb re-called the multiplex PCR reads through MiXCR, storing one row per CDR3 protein. The sample yields roughly 700,000 distinct CDR3 sequences, 14% seen once. This chain connects TRBV13 to TRBJ2-1, with 9 bases lining up with TRBD2. The sequenced material came from blood. The receptor was isolated from a woman between 18 and 29 years old with Graves' hyperthyroidism. The CDR3 sequence: CASSEPREGRNNEQFF. The DNA for the CDR3 is TGTGCCAGCAGCGAACCGCGGGAGGGCCGGAACAATGAGCAGTTCTTC.